These 31 T cell receptor beta chains share one sample of origin, sequenced in a study of T cell clonotyping in hematopoietic cell transplantation. Generated by immunoSEQ multiplex PCR, the TCRdb table keeps only in-frame clones and is missing some. Here the sample spans roughly 27,000 clones, under 97% being singletons. The sequenced sample consisted of peripheral blood mononuclear cells. The origin of the receptors is a middle-aged man in good health. Some clones in this sample may be carry-over from other donors' samples.

The rearrangement links TRBV6-1 to TRBJ1-5; D not certain. Germline CDR1 MNHNS, CDR2 SASEGT. The CDR3 runs to 16 residues. With 2 bases removed from V and 0 bases from J, the gap between germline ends came to 11 bases. CDR3 residues: CASSEPRTSSNQPQHF. The CDR3 coding sequence is TGTGCCAGCAGTGAACCACGGACGAGTAGCAATCAGCCCCAGCATTTT.

The genes are TRBV25-1 and TRBJ2-3, with TRBD2 identical over 9 bases. The junction had 9 bases not matched to a gene; V was cut back by 6 bases and J by 2 bases. This CDR3 contains 16 residues. The germline gives CDR1 MGHDK, CDR2 SYGVNS. CDR3 loop: CASRAGAGGYTDTQYF. DNA for the CDR3: TGTGCCAGCAGGGCGGGAGCGGGGGGATACACAGATACGCAGTATTTT. The variable domain in full, with the rest retrieved from reference TRBV25-1 and TRBJ2-3, is EADIYQTPRYLVIGTGKKITLECSQTMGHDKMYWYQQDPGMELHLIHYSYGVNSTEKGDLSSESTVSRIRTEHFPLTLESARPSHTSQYLCASRAGAGGYTDTQYFGPGTRLTVL.

This clone was seen more than once but under ten times. The gene calls are TRBV2 and TRBJ1-6; D perhaps matches TRBD1 (5 bases). With 8 bases removed from V and 10 bases from J, the gap between germline ends came to 15 bases. CDR3 length: 13 residues. CDR1 SNHLY and CDR2 FYNNEI come from the germline V gene. The CDR3 sequence is CASALGVGSPLHF. The CDR3 DNA follows: TGTGCCAGCGCCCTAGGGGTGGGGTCACCCCTCCACTTT.

The rearrangement joins TRBV5-1 to TRBJ2-5; 9 positions match TRBD1. Germline V CDR1 and CDR2: SGHRS, YFSETQ. The CDR3 loop spans 15 amino acids. J was trimmed by 4 bases and V by 2 bases; bases with no gene match: 6. CDR3 sequence (DNA): TGCGCCAGCAGCTTAACAATGACAGGGGGAGAGACCCAGTACTTC. Translated: CASSLTMTGGETQYF.

J is TRBJ1-2 and V is TRBV30, with D hard to call. Trimming removed 8 bases from V and 7 bases from J, with 23 bases in between. The CDR3 contains 14 residues. The germline V gene encodes CDR1 GTSNPN and CDR2 SVGIG (reference sequence). CDR3 nucleotides: TGTGCCGAGGAGTTTGCTGGCCAGGACCTTGGCTACACCTTC. Translation gives CAEEFAGQDLGYTF. The entire variable domain, with the rest obtained from reference TRBV30 and TRBJ1-2, is as follows: SQTIHQWPATLVQPVGSPLSLECTVEGTSNPNLYWYRQAAGRGLQLLFYSVGIGQISSEVPQNLSASRPQDRQFILSSKKLLLSDSGFYLCAEEFAGQDLGYTFGSGTRLTVV.

This chain uses TRBV2 with TRBJ2-7; 10 bases line up with TRBD2. This CDR3 is 14 amino acids long. The V segment lost 4 bases and the J segment 3 bases; nucleotides outside the gene matches: 3. CDR1 is SNHLY and CDR2 is FYNNEI in the germline V gene. The CDR3 DNA is TGTGCCAGCAGTGGCCGGACTAGCGGCTACGAGCAGTACTTC. This encodes CASSGRTSGYEQYF.

The rearrangement uses TRBV7-9 and TRBJ1-1; tentative D call: TRBD1 (6 bases). CDR3 length equals 15 residues. The V end was cut by 3 bases, the J end by 0 bases, with 11 bases between. CDR1 is SEHNR, CDR2 FQNEAQ, per germline (reference sequence). The CDR3 spells CASSFPGHMNTEAFF. In nucleotides, the CDR3 is TGTGCCAGCAGCTTTCCGGGACACATGAACACTGAAGCTTTCTTT.

This chain links TRBV9 with TRBJ1-2; D may be TRBD1 (6 bases). Trimming took 3 bases from V and 7 from J, leaving 22 bases between them. CDR1 and CDR2 from the germline V gene are SGDLS and YYNGEE. The CDR3 sequence is 16 residues long. CDR3 protein: CASSAQPAGVISGYTF. CDR3 nucleotides: TGTGCCAGCAGCGCCCAACCGGCAGGGGTGATTTCTGGCTACACCTTC. Combining the CDR3 with reference TRBV9 and TRBJ1-2 gives the whole variable domain DSGVTQTPKHLITATGQRVTLRCSPRSGDLSVYWYQQSLDQGLQFLIQYYNGEERAKGNILERFSAQQFPDLHSELNLSSLELGDSALYFCASSAQPAGVISGYTFGSGTRLTVV.

This rearrangement joins TRBV11-2 to TRBJ2-5, with D possibly TRBD1 on 5 matching bases. This CDR3 spans 14 amino acids. CDR1 SGHAT and CDR2 FQNNGV come from the germline V gene. Deletions cut 3 bases from V and 4 bases from J, with 12 bases between. CDR3 coding DNA: TGTGCCAGCAGCTTCGACAGTTTTGGAGAGACCCAGTACTTC. Protein: CASSFDSFGETQYF.

V and J are TRBV9 and TRBJ2-3; TRBD2 aligns across 8 bases. The germline V gene has CDR1 SGDLS and CDR2 YYNGEE. The trim removed 4 bases at V and 2 bases at J, leaving 9 bases unmatched. The CDR3 has 16 residues. CDR3 DNA sequence: TGTGCCAGCAGCCCCCAGGGGACTAGTCCCACAGATACGCAGTATTTT. Translation gives CASSPQGTSPTDTQYF.

The chain employs TRBV4-2 and TRBJ1-2, with D possibly matching TRBD1 (5 bases). Germline V gene lookup returns CDR1 LGHNA and CDR2 YNFKEQ. V was clipped by 4 bases and J by 3 bases, with 15 bases between them. The CDR3 is 15 residues long. CDR3 protein: CASSPPGFPYYGYTF. In DNA form, the CDR3 reads TGTGCCAGCAGCCCCCCAGGGTTTCCGTACTATGGCTACACCTTC.

This rearrangement joins TRBV19 to TRBJ1-4, with 7 bases identical to TRBD1. The length of the CDR3 is 16 residues. Germline V gene sequence: CDR1 LNHDA, CDR2 SQIVND (reference sequence). The V gene end was trimmed by 9 bases and the J gene end by 7 bases; junction bases not matched to a gene: 17. CDR3 loop: CASRTGIDRVAEKLFF. The CDR3 coding sequence is TGTGCCAGCCGGACGGGGATAGACAGGGTGGCTGAAAAACTGTTTTTT.

The chain links TRBV7-3 to TRBJ2-2; D tentatively fits TRBD1 or TRBD2 (5 bases each). V lost 3 bases to trimming and J lost 0 bases, with 8 bases between them. Germline CDR1 and CDR2: SGHTA and FQGTGA. The CDR3 runs 15 residues. This chain's CDR3 is CASSFRGANTGELFF. The CDR3 DNA sequence: TGTGCCAGCAGCTTCCGGGGCGCGAACACCGGGGAGCTGTTTTTT.

The gene calls are TRBV29-1 and TRBJ1-5; D gene uncertain. In germline, CDR1 is SQVTM, CDR2 ANQGSEA. CDR3 length equals 13 residues. Deletions cut 4 bases from V and 4 bases from J, with 11 bases between. Here the CDR3 reads CSVVVGRNQPQHF. CDR3 sequence (DNA): TGCAGCGTTGTTGTAGGGCGGAATCAGCCCCAGCATTTT.

This chain uses TRBV27 with TRBJ2-7; TRBD2 might be the D (5 bases). Germline values: CDR1 MNHEY, CDR2 SMNVEV (reference sequence). The CDR3 runs to 15 residues. The V and J ends lost 6 bases and 2 bases respectively, with 17 bases between them. The CDR3 spells CASRGSRVFTYEQYF. The CDR3 nucleotides are TGTGCCAGCAGGGGTTCGCGGGTCTTCACCTACGAGCAGTACTTC.

The J gene is TRBJ1-4, the V gene TRBV29-1; the match to TRBD1 covers 7 bases. V dropped 4 bases and J dropped 6; count of bases not matched to a gene: 5. The CDR3 length is 13 residues. Germline-derived CDR1 and CDR2 are SQVTM and ANQGSEA. The CDR3 coding sequence is TGCAGCGTTGTTTGGACAGGAGATGAAAAACTGTTTTTT. Translation gives CSVVWTGDEKLFF.

V and J are TRBV6-4 and TRBJ2-2; D possibly uses TRBD1 or TRBD2 (6 bases each). The CDR3 sequence is 15 residues long. Germline assignment: CDR1 MRHNA and CDR2 SNTAGT. Trimming took 3 bases from V and 3 from J, leaving 11 bases between them. CDR3 sequence: CASSEQGTYTGELFF. CDR3 in DNA: TGTGCCAGCAGTGAGCAGGGGACTTACACCGGGGAGCTGTTTTTT.

This chain links TRBV7-7 with TRBJ2-7, with 8 bases matching TRBD1. This CDR3 is 14 amino acids long. Germline trimming cut 4 bases from V and 7 bases from J; bases unmatched to any gene: 9. Germline V lookup: CDR1 SSHAT, CDR2 FNYEAQ (reference sequence). CDR3 DNA: TGTGCCAGCAGCTCCGGACAGGGCTCGGGAGAGCAGTACTTC. This codes for CASSSGQGSGEQYF.

The chain carries TRBV6-5 and TRBJ1-2; 10 nucleotides line up with TRBD1. Per germline, CDR1 MNHEY and CDR2 SVGAGI. There are 13 residues in the CDR3. Trimming at V came to 7 bases and at J to 2 bases, leaving 1 base not matched to a gene. The CDR3 region is CASKTGGNYGYTF. CDR3 DNA: TGTGCCAGCAAGACAGGGGGCAACTATGGCTACACCTTC.

The V and J genes are TRBV7-2 and TRBJ1-2; 7 positions match TRBD1. The V and J ends lost 5 bases and 4 bases, in that order; junction bases with no gene match: 7. The CDR3 has 14 residues. Germline V lookup: CDR1 SGHTA, CDR2 FQGNSA. The CDR3 protein is CASSPGGQSYGYTF. The CDR3 DNA sequence: TGTGCCAGCAGCCCCGGGGGACAGAGCTATGGCTACACCTTC. Filled out from reference TRBV7-2 and TRBJ1-2, the complete variable domain reads GAGVSQSPSNKVTEKGKDVELRCDPISGHTALYWYRQSLGQGLEFLIYFQGNSAPDKSGLPSDRFSAERTGGSVSTLTIQRTQQEDSAVYLCASSPGGQSYGYTFGSGTRLTVV.

The chain couples TRBV6-5 to TRBJ2-3, with D maybe TRBD2 (6 bases). Germline CDR1 is MNHEY and CDR2 is SVGAGI. V gave up 8 bases and J gave up 2 bases, with 11 bases separating them. The CDR3 is made up of 13 amino acids. CDR3 bases: TGTGCCAGCCGGGGGAGTTTCACAGATACGCAGTATTTT. This gives the protein CASRGSFTDTQYF.

The rearrangement links TRBV7-9 to TRBJ2-3, with D possibly being TRBD1 (6 bases). V was pared by 7 bases and J by 4 bases, with 12 bases between. The CDR3 sequence is 13 residues long. Germline V gene sequence: CDR1 SEHNR, CDR2 FQNEAQ (reference sequence). The CDR3 DNA reads as TGTGCCAGCATACAGGGCGCGGCAGATACGCAGTATTTT. Amino acid sequence: CASIQGAADTQYF.

CDR3 sequence: CASSYTGTGNGYTF. The CDR3 DNA is TGTGCCAGCAGTTACACCGGGACAGGGAACGGCTACACCTTC. The chain has TRBV6-6 and TRBJ1-2; 9 positions match TRBD1. The V segment lost 2 bases and the J segment 8 bases; nucleotides outside the gene matches: 6. Germline CDR1 is MNHNY and CDR2 is SVGAGI (reference sequence). The CDR3 has 14 amino acids.

This clone has only one observation. The chain couples TRBV25-1 to TRBJ1-2; tentatively, D is TRBD1 (5 bases). CDR3 length equals 15 residues. The germline CDR1 and CDR2 sequences are MGHDK and SYGVNS. With 2 bases removed from V and 5 bases from J, the gap between germline ends came to 15 bases. CDR3 region: CASSEEGAGIYGYTF. CDR3 DNA: TGTGCCAGCAGTGAAGAAGGAGCAGGGATTTATGGCTACACCTTC.

The chain couples TRBV7-3 to TRBJ1-6; D gene unclear. Germline assignment: CDR1 SGHTA and CDR2 FQGTGA. V shed 1 base and J shed 10 bases, with 11 bases lying between them. The CDR3 loop spans 14 amino acids. As DNA, the CDR3 is TGTGCCAGCAGCTTAATCGCAGGTTCCTCACCCCTCCACTTT. Translated, it gives CASSLIAGSSPLHF.

The chain joins TRBV6-1 to TRBJ1-1; D is unclear. CDR3 length: 15 amino acids. V gave up 6 bases and J gave up 5 bases, with 19 bases separating them. Germline CDR1 is MNHNS and CDR2 is SASEGT. CDR3 residues: CASSSQATVSTEAFF. The CDR3 DNA reads TGTGCCAGCAGCTCCCAGGCAACCGTGAGTACTGAAGCTTTCTTT.

V and J are TRBV2 and TRBJ2-6; unclear D gene. V gave up 1 base and J gave up 3 bases, with 7 bases separating them. The V gene's germline CDR1 is SNHLY and CDR2 FYNNEI. The CDR3 covers 15 residues. This chain's CDR3 is CASSEVPGGANVLTF. CDR3 nucleotides: TGTGCCAGCAGTGAAGTCCCGGGTGGGGCCAACGTCCTGACTTTC.

The V call is TRBV19, the J call TRBJ2-1; 9 positions match TRBD2. Per germline, CDR1 LNHDA and CDR2 SQIVND (reference sequence). Trimming removed 3 bases from V and 5 bases from J; junction bases left unmatched: 17. This CDR3 is 19 amino acids long. CDR3 nucleotide sequence: TGTGCCAGTAGTATGGGCTTCAGCGGGGGGACCACTATGGACAATGAGCAGTTCTTC. This translates into CASSMGFSGGTTMDNEQFF.

This clone was seen a single time. The gene calls are TRBV27 and TRBJ2-1; TRBD2 aligns across 16 bases. The germline V gene encodes CDR1 MNHEY and CDR2 SMNVEV (reference sequence). The junction had 15 bases not matched to a gene; V was cut back by 1 base and J by 3 bases. This CDR3 has 22 residues. CDR3 protein: CASSLLAPLGLAGGQDYNEQFF. CDR3 nucleotide sequence: TGTGCCAGCAGTTTATTGGCCCCCCTGGGACTAGCGGGGGGGCAAGACTACAATGAGCAGTTCTTC.

This rearrangement joins TRBV6-5 to TRBJ1-2; D ambiguous. V lost 6 bases, J lost 2 bases, and 4 bases lay in between. This CDR3 comprises 11 residues. Germline lookup yields CDR1 MNHEY and CDR2 SVGAGI. CDR3 DNA: TGTGCCAGCAGAAGGAACTATGGCTACACCTTC. This codes for CASRRNYGYTF.

The V call is TRBV9, the J call TRBJ1-6; no definite D call. This CDR3 region has 15 residues. V was cut by 3 bases and J by 7 bases, with 14 bases left in between. The germline CDR1 and CDR2 sequences are SGDLS and YYNGEE. The CDR3 sequence: CASSDAPGGNSPLHF. The DNA for the CDR3 is TGTGCCAGCAGCGACGCGCCGGGCGGGAATTCACCCCTCCACTTT.